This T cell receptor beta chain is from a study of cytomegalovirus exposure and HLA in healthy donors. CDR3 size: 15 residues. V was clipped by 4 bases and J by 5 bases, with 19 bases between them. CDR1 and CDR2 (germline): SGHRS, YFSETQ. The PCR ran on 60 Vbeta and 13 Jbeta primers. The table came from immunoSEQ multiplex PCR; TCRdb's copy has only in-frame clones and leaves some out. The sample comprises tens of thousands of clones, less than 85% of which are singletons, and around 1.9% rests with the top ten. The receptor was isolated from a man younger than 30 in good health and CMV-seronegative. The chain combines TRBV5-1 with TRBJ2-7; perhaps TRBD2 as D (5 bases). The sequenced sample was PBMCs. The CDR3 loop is CASSRSVGVGDEQYF. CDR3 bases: TGCGCCAGCAGCCGCAGCGTGGGAGTCGGCGACGAGCAGTACTTC.